This T cell receptor beta chain was identified in a study of T cell responses to AZD1222 COVID-19 vaccine. Study conclusions and caveats: Most donors were white British and more were female, and clonal diversity was possibly underestimated.

Germline V gene lookup returns CDR1 SGHVS and CDR2 FQNEAQ. V dropped 1 base and J dropped 9 bases, with 10 bases sitting between them. The CDR3 has 13 residues. With respect to this clone: The target antigen is unknown.

The protocol was immunoSEQ multiplex PCR, while the TCRdb copy is restricted to in-frame clones and leaves out a portion. There are more than 85,000 clones in the sample; 81% occur only once, and about 4.6% lies in the top ten. Here the sequenced sample was peripheral blood, taken on day 0 of AZD1222 vaccination. V is TRBV7-8 and J is TRBJ2-1; D uncertain. This TCR was sampled from an adult in good health. CDR3 protein: CASSLGEVGEQFF. The CDR3, as DNA: TGTGCCAGCAGCTTAGGTGAGGTTGGTGAGCAGTTCTTC.